This T cell receptor (beta chain) derives from a study of T-cell reconstitution after alpha-beta-depleted transplantation in children. This clonotype was seen a few times. Researchers prepared the TCRbeta library using unique molecular identifiers, the study reports. Each CDR3 protein is one row after TCRdb ran MiXCR on the PCR reads. The sample records some 300,000 distinct CDR3 sequences, under 13% being singletons. V was clipped by 6 bases and J by 6 bases, with 18 bases between them. Germline lookup yields CDR1 MNHEY and CDR2 SMNVEV (reference sequence). The CDR3 has 14 amino acids. This chain links TRBV27 with TRBJ2-7; TRBD2 is a possible D gene (5 bases). This clonotype was obtained from a human donor who donated a stem cell graft to a child with acute lymphoblastic leukemia. The sample in question was PBMCs from the stem cell graft donor, obtained from the stem cell graft. The CDR3 nucleotides are TGTGCCAGCAGGCGGGCCTCCGAGGGCTTCGAGCAGTACTTC. Amino acid sequence: CASRRASEGFEQYF.